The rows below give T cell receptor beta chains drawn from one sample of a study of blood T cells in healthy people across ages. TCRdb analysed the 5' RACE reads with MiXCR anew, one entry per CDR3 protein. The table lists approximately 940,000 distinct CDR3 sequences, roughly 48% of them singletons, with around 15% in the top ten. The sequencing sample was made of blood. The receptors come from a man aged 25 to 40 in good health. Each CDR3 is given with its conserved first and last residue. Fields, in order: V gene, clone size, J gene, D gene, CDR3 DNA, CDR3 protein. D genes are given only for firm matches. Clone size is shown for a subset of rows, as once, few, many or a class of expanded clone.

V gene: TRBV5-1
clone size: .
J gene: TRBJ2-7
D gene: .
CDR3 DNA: TGCGCCAGCAGCTCCATGGACTTAACCTACGAGCAGTACTTC
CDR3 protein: CASSSMDLTYEQYF

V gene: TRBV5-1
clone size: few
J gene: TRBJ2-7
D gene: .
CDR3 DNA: TGCGCCAGCAGAGTCCGGGACGGGTTCTACGAGCAGTACTTC
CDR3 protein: CASRVRDGFYEQYF

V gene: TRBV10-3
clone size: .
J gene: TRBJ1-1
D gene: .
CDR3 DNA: TGTGCCATCAGTGGGGCCGAGGAGGGACCGAACACTGAAGCTTTCTTT
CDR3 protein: CAISGAEEGPNTEAFF

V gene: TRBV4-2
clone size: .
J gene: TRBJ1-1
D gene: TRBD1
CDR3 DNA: TGTGCCAGCAGCCAAGAGTTGGGACAGATGAACACTGAAGCTTTCTTT
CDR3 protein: CASSQELGQMNTEAFF

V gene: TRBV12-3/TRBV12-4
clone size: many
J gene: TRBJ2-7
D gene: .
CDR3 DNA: TGTGCCAGCAGTGCGGACTACGAGCAGTACTTC
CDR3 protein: CASSADYEQYF

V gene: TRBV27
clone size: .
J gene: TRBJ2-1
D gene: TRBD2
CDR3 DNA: TGTGCCAGCGGTAGAGCGGGGGGTATTTTCAATGAGCAGTTCTTC
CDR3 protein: CASGRAGGIFNEQFF

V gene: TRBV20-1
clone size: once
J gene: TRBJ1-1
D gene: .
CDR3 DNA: TGCAGTACCACTGGGAGGACTGAAGCTTTCTTT
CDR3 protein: CSTTGRTEAFF

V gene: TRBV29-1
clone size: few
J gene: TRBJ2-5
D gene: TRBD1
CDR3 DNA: TGCAGCGTCGCAACCGGGACAGGCCAAGAGACCCAGTACTTC
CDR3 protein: CSVATGTGQETQYF

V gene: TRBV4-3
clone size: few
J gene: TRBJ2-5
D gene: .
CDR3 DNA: TGCGCCAGCTTAGGGGGTGGGCTTGATGAAGAGACCCAGTACTTC
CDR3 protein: CASLGGGLDEETQYF

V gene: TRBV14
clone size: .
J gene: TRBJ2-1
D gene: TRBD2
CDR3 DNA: TGTGCCAGCTCGCGGGGGGCCCTCTACAATGAGCAGTTCTTC
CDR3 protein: CASSRGALYNEQFF

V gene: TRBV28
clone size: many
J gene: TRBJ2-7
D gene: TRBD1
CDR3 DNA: TGTGCCAGCAGTCTTTCAGGGGGCAACGAGCAGTACTTC
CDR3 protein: CASSLSGGNEQYF

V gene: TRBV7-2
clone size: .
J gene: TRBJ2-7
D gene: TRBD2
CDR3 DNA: TGTGCCAGCAGCTTCCAGGTAGCGGGGACCTACGAGCAGTACTTC
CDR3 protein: CASSFQVAGTYEQYF

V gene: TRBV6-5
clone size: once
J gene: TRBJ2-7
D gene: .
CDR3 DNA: TGTGCCAGCAGGCCGACAGACACCTACGAGCAGTACTTC
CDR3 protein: CASRPTDTYEQYF

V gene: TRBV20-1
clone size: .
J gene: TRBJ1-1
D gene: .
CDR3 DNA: TGCAGTGCTATTCCGGAATTAATGGTGAACACTGAAGCTTTCTTT
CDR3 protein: CSAIPELMVNTEAFF

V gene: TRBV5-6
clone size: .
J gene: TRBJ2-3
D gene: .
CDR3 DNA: TGTGCCAGCAGCTTGCGGCTCAGGATAGATACGCAGTATTTT
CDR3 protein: CASSLRLRIDTQYF

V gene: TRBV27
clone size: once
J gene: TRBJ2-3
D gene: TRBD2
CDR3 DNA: TGTGCCAGCAGTTTATCTGGCGGGGGGCACACAGATACGCAGTATTTT
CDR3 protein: CASSLSGGGHTDTQYF

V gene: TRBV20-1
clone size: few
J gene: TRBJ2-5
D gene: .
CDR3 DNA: TGCAGTGCTAGAGATCTTCGGGGGAATATGGAGACCCAGTACTTC
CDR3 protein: CSARDLRGNMETQYF

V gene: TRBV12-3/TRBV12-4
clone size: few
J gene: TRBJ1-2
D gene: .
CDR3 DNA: TGTGCCAGCAGTTTAGACACAGGCTATGGCTACACCTTC
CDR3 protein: CASSLDTGYGYTF

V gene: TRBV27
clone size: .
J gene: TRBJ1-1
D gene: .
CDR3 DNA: TGTGCCAGCGGCCATGGGAGGGTGAACACTGAAGCTTTCTTT
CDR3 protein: CASGHGRVNTEAFF

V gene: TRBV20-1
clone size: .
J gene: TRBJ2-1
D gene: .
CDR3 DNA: TGCAGTGCTACCCACCCAACCGGGCAGTTCTTC
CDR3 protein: CSATHPTGQFF

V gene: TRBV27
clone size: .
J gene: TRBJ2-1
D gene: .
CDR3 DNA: TGTGCCAGCATATCTAAAAATAATGAGCAGTTCTTC
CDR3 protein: CASISKNNEQFF

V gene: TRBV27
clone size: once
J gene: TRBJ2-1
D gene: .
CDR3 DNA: TGTGCCAGCAGTTCGCGCGCGAGTGAGCAGTTCTTC
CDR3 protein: CASSSRASEQFF

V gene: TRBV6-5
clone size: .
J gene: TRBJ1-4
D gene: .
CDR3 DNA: TGTGCCAGCAGTCGCCACGATGAAAAACTGTTTTTT
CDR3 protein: CASSRHDEKLFF

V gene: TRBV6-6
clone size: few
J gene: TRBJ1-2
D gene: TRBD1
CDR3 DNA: TGTGCCAGCAGCCGGGACAGGGGCGGCTACACCTTC
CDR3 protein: CASSRDRGGYTF

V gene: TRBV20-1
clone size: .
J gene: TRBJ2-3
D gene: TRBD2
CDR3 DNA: TGCAGTGCTAGAGATCCCCCCGCTAGCGGGGCAACAGATACGCAGTATTTT
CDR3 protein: CSARDPPASGATDTQYF

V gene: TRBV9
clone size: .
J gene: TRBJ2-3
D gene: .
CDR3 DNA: TGTGCCAGCAGCGTAGACCGCGATACTAGCACAGATACGCAGTATTTT
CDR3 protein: CASSVDRDTSTDTQYF

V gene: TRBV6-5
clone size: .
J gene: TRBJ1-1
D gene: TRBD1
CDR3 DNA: TGTGCCAGCAGTGCCCGACAGGGGTGGACTGAAGCTTTCTTT
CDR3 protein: CASSARQGWTEAFF

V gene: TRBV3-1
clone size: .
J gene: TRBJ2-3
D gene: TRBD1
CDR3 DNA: TGTGCCAGCTCTCAGGGGGCTGGCACAGATACGCAGTATTTT
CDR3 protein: CASSQGAGTDTQYF

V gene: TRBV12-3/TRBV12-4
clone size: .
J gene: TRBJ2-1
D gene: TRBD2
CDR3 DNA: TGTGCCAGCAGTTTTAGGAGCGGGGGCCAACACAATGAGCAGTTCTTC
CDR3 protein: CASSFRSGGQHNEQFF

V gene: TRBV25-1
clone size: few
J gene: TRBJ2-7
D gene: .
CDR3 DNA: TGTGCCAGCAGTGTGAGCGCCGAGCAGTACTTC
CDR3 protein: CASSVSAEQYF

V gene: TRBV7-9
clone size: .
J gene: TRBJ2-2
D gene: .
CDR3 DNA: TGTGCCAGCAGCTTCTCGGGGGACCGCTCGAACACCGGGGAGCTGTTTTTT
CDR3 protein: CASSFSGDRSNTGELFF

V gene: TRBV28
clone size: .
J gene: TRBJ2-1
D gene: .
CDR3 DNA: TGTGCCAGCAGTGGGGCGACACGGGGGAAGGAGACCCAGTTCTTC
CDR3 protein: CASSGATRGKETQFF

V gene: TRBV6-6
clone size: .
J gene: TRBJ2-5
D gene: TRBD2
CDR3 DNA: TGTGCCACCCTTCGGAGGCTAGCGGGGAATGGAGAGACCCAGTACTTC
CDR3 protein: CATLRRLAGNGETQYF

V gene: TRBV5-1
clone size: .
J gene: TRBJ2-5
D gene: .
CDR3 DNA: TGCGCCAGCAGTAGCCAGGGGCAAGAGACCCAGTACTTC
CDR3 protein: CASSSQGQETQYF

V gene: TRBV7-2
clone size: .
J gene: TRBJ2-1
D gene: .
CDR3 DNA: TGTGCCAGCAGCCCCCTTTTTAGGGTCTATGAGCAGTTCTTC
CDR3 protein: CASSPLFRVYEQFF

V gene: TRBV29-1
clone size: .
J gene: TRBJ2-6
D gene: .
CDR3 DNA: TGCAGCGTTGAAGTAACGAGAGGAACCTCTGGGGCCAACGTCCTGACTTTC
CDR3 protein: CSVEVTRGTSGANVLTF

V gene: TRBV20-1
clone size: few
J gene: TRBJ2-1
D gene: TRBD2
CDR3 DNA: TGCAGTGCTCCCCAAGCGGGGGTTTACAATGAGCAGTTCTTC
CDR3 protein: CSAPQAGVYNEQFF

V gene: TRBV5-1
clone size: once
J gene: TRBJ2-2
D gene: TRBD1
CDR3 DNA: TGCGCCGGCAGTGCCGGGACAGGGAGGAACACCGGGGAGCTGTTTTTT
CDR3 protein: CAGSAGTGRNTGELFF

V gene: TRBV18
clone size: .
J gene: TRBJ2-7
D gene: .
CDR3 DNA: TGTGCCAGCTCACCACCGAGTAGGGACACCTACGAGCAGTACTTC
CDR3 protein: CASSPPSRDTYEQYF

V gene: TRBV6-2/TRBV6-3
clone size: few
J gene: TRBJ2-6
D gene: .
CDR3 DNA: TGTGCCAGCAGTTACTCGAGGGGGGGTTTACCCTCTGGGGCCAACGTCCTGACTTTC
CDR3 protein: CASSYSRGGLPSGANVLTF

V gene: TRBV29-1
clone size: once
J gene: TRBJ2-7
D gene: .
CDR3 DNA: TGCAGCGTGCGGGCGGGGGGACAGCCCTACAATGAGCAGTACTTC
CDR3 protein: CSVRAGGQPYNEQYF

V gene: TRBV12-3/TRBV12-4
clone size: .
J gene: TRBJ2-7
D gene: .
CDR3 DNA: TGTGCCAGCACCCGAAGCTCCTACAATGAGCAGTACTTC
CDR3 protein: CASTRSSYNEQYF

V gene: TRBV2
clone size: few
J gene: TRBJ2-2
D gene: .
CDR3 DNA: TGTGCCAGCAGTGGGGTGAAACGAGGCGGGGAGCTGTTTTTT
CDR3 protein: CASSGVKRGGELFF

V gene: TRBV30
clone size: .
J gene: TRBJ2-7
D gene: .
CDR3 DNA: TGTGCCTGGAACTACGGTGACGAGCAGTACTTC
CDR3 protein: CAWNYGDEQYF

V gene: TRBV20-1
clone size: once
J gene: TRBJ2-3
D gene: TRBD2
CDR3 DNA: TGCAGTGCTAGCCTGGGTCGGGGGGGCCCAGATACGCAGTATTTT
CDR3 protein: CSASLGRGGPDTQYF

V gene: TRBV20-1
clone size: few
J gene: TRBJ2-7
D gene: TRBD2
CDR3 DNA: TGCAGTGCGAGGACTAGCGGGGTTTTCTCGAAGTACTTC
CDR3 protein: CSARTSGVFSKYF

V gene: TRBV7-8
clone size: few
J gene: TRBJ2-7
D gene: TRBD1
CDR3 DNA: TGTGCCAGCAGACCGCAGACAGGGACCTACGAGCAGTACTTC
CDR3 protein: CASRPQTGTYEQYF

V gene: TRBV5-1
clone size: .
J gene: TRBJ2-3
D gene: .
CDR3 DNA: TGCGCCAGCACAGGTCGAGATACGCAGTATTTT
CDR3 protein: CASTGRDTQYF

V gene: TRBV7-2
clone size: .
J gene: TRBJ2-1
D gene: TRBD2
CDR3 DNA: TGTGCCAGCAGCACCTCTAGCGGGGGTTACAATGAGCAGTTCTTC
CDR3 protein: CASSTSSGGYNEQFF

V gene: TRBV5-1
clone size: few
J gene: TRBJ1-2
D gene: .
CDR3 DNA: TGCGCCAGCAGCTTGGAAGAGGGCTATGGCTACACCTTC
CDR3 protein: CASSLEEGYGYTF

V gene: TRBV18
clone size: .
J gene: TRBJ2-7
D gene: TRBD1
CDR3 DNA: TGTGCCAGCTCACCACTCGGGACAGGGGCCTTTTACGAGCAGTACTTC
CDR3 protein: CASSPLGTGAFYEQYF

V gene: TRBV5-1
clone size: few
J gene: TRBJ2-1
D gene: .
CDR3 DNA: TGCGCCAGCAGCTTGGTTCTAGCAGCCCACGAGCAGTTCTTC
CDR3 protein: CASSLVLAAHEQFF

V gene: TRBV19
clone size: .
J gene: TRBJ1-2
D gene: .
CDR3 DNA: TGTGCCAGCCAGAATACAGGGATAGACTATGGCTACACCTTC
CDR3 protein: CASQNTGIDYGYTF

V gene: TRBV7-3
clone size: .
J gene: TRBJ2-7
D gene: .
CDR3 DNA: TGTGCCAGCAGCCCGACACCGGGGTTGGACGAGCAGTACTTC
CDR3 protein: CASSPTPGLDEQYF

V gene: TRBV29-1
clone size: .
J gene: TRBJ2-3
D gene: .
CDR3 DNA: TGCAGCGTGGGGTCGCGGGGCTACACAGATGCGCAGTATTTT
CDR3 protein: CSVGSRGYTDAQYF

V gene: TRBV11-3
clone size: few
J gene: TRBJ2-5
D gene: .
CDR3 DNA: TGTGCCAGCAGCTTGATGGCCAGACAAGAGACCCAGTACTTC
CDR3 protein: CASSLMARQETQYF

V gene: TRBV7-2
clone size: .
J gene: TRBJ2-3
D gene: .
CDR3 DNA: TGTGCCAGCACCCTATCGACAGGTACGCAGTATTTT
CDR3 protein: CASTLSTGTQYF

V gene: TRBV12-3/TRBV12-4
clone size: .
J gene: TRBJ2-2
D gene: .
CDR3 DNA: TGTGCCAGCAGTACCCAGGGGACCTGGGTCGGGGAGCTGTTTTTT
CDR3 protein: CASSTQGTWVGELFF

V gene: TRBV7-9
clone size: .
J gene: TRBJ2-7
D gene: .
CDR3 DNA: TGTGCCACCGAGCGAGGAGATTCCTACGAGCAGTACTTC
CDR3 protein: CATERGDSYEQYF